Below, 20 T cell receptor beta chains from the same sample are listed, as sequenced in a study of CD8 T cells in ankylosing spondylitis (dated 2017 in TCRdb). Study-wide conclusions, independent of this receptor: A TCR beta motif of several highly homologous amino acid variants appeared characteristic of blood from ankylosing spondylitis patients.

The protocol used for the library was 5' RACE. The sequencer was an Illumina HiSeq 2500. TCRdb passed the public sequencing reads through fastp at Q25 and MiXCR, retaining productive beta sequences. Every distinct CDR3 protein forms one entry, paired with its most common genes and DNA. A total of some 840,000 distinct CDR3 sequences appear in this sample, 12% of them only once. The top ten hold 0.51% of the sample. No antigens are known for them. Sequenced material: blood, either unsorted or a sorted T cell fraction (not recorded which). These receptors came from a male donor with ankylosing spondylitis.

This clonotype was observed a handful of times. The chain links TRBV29-1 to TRBJ1-2; TRBD1 is a possible D gene (6 bases). The V gene's germline CDR1 is SQVTM and CDR2 ANQGSEA. The CDR3 length is 13 residues. V lost 1 base and J lost 8, with 14 bases in between. The CDR3 sequence is CSVEGRGRGGYTF. The CDR3 DNA follows: TGCAGCGTTGAAGGTCGGGGGCGCGGCGGCTACACCTTC.

This clonotype came up a few times. The chain links TRBV20-1 to TRBJ1-2; D is unresolved. Trimming removed 3 bases from V and 5 bases from J, with 13 bases in between. This CDR3 spans 13 amino acids. Germline CDR1 DFQATT, CDR2 SNEGSKA (reference sequence). The CDR3 sequence is CSARAAPTYGYTF. CDR3 coding DNA: TGCAGTGCTAGGGCAGCACCTACATATGGCTACACCTTC.

The chain has TRBV7-2 and TRBJ1-1, with D perhaps TRBD1 (5 bases). Per germline, CDR1 SGHTA and CDR2 FQGNSA. The CDR3 consists of 14 residues. Trimming took 2 bases from V and 11 from J, leaving 18 bases between them. The CDR3 region is CASSLSRGSNSAFF. In DNA form, the CDR3 reads TGTGCCAGCAGCTTATCAAGGGGCTCAAACTCGGCTTTCTTT. The complete variable domain, with remaining parts taken from reference TRBV7-2 and TRBJ1-1, reads GAGVSQSPSNKVTEKGKDVELRCDPISGHTALYWYRQSLGQGLEFLIYFQGNSAPDKSGLPSDRFSAERTGGSVSTLTIQRTQQEDSAVYLCASSLSRGSNSAFFGQGTRLTVV.

V is TRBV29-1 and J is TRBJ2-7, with 9 bases lining up with TRBD1. Germline CDR1 is SQVTM and CDR2 is ANQGSEA. The CDR3 extends over 13 amino acids. V shed 7 bases and J 0 bases; nucleotides not matched to a gene: 4. The CDR3 region has the DNA TGCAGCGCCCAGGGACAGGGCTCCTACGAGCAGTACTTC. Translating gives CSAQGQGSYEQYF.

The rearrangement joins TRBV4-3 to TRBJ1-6; unclear D gene. Trimming removed 4 bases at V and 8 bases at J, with 9 bases between. Per the germline V gene, CDR1 is LGHNA and CDR2 is YSLEER. This CDR3 is built from 13 residues. The CDR3 DNA sequence: TGCGCCAGCAGCCCCAACTGGGATTCACCCCTCCACTTT. It yields the protein CASSPNWDSPLHF.

Ten or more counts support this clonotype. The chain has TRBV20-1 and TRBJ2-3; D perhaps matches TRBD2 (6 bases). Germline assignment: CDR1 DFQATT and CDR2 SNEGSKA (reference sequence). The CDR3 covers 14 residues. Trimming cost V 3 bases and J 3 bases, with 13 bases left between them. The CDR3 spells CSASPGSETDTQYF. The DNA of the CDR3 is TGCAGTGCTAGTCCCGGGAGTGAGACAGATACGCAGTATTTT.

Note on this clonotype: This sequence may be a read error, since a much larger clone differs from it by one base. In this CDR3 the conserved last residue, phenylalanine or tryptophan, is missing, so a read error is likely. This sequence joins TRBV7-2 and TRBJ2-7; 7 bases fit TRBD1. Germline CDR1 reads SGHTA; CDR2 reads FQGNSA. There are 15 residues in the CDR3. The ends lost 2 bases at V and 3 bases at J; junction bases unmatched: 7. CDR3 nucleotide sequence: TGTGCCAGCAGCTTACTACAGGGGTCAAACTACGAGCAGTACCTC. This sequence encodes CASSLLQGSNYEQYL.

This clonotype was detected many times. The V gene is TRBV28, the J gene TRBJ2-1, with a tentative D call TRBD2 (6 bases). The CDR3 extends over 14 amino acids. Trimming stripped 8 bases from V and 7 bases from J, with 18 bases between. CDR1 is MDHEN and CDR2 is SYDVKM in the germline V gene. The CDR3 region has the DNA TGTGCCAGCGGGGGACTCGGAGAGGGGAATGAGCAGTTCTTC. This translates into CASGGLGEGNEQFF.

The CDR3 loop is CASSLTTGGQETQYF. CDR3 sequence (DNA): TGTGCCAGCAGCTTAACGACAGGGGGCCAAGAGACCCAGTACTTC. The chain employs TRBV7-2 and TRBJ2-5, with TRBD1 matching over 9 bases. The germline V gene has CDR1 SGHTA and CDR2 FQGNSA. There are 15 residues in the CDR3. The J segment lost 1 base and the V segment lost 2 bases, leaving 2 bases of the junction unmatched. Filled out from reference TRBV7-2 and TRBJ2-5, the complete variable domain reads GAGVSQSPSNKVTEKGKDVELRCDPISGHTALYWYRQSLGQGLEFLIYFQGNSAPDKSGLPSDRFSAERTGGSVSTLTIQRTQQEDSAVYLCASSLTTGGQETQYFGPGTRLLVL.

V is TRBV29-1 and J is TRBJ2-1; TRBD1 aligns across 9 bases. CDR1 SQVTM and CDR2 ANQGSEA come from the germline V gene. This CDR3 is 14 amino acids long. The ends lost 8 bases at V and 5 bases at J; junction bases unmatched: 10. The CDR3 region is CSLAPRTGDNEQFF. In DNA, the CDR3 is TGCAGCTTAGCCCCCCGGACAGGGGACAATGAGCAGTTCTTC.

This clonotype was counted between two and nine times. The gene calls are TRBV4-2 and TRBJ2-6, with a possible D match to TRBD1 (5 bases). CDR3 size: 17 residues. V gave up 0 bases and J gave up 6 bases, with 15 bases separating them. The germline CDR1 and CDR2 sequences are LGHNA and YNFKEQ. CDR3 loop: CASSQDGQGWEANVLTF. In DNA, the CDR3 is TGTGCCAGCAGCCAAGATGGGCAGGGCTGGGAGGCCAACGTCCTGACTTTC.

This clonotype was detected ten times or more. The chain recombines TRBV20-1 with TRBJ2-1, with 12 bases fitting TRBD2. Trimming cost V 3 bases and J 6 bases; bases outside gene matches: 3. The CDR3 sequence is 14 residues long. The V gene's germline CDR1 is DFQATT and CDR2 SNEGSKA (reference sequence). CDR3 coding DNA: TGCAGTGCTAGGCTACTAGCGGGAGGCAATGAGCAGTTCTTC. Translating it yields CSARLLAGGNEQFF.

The chain has TRBV6-1 and TRBJ1-1, with D perhaps matching TRBD1 (6 bases). Trimming pared 3 bases from V and 4 bases from J, leaving 15 bases between. This CDR3 contains 15 residues. Germline V gives CDR1 MNHNS, CDR2 SASEGT. In nucleotides, the CDR3 is TGTGCCAGCAGTGATCAGGGGACCATGAGCACTGAAGCTTTCTTT. Amino acids: CASSDQGTMSTEAFF.

This clonotype was observed a handful of times. This chain uses TRBV29-1 with TRBJ2-1; 10 bases fit TRBD1. CDR3 size: 14 residues. Losses at the gene ends were 7 bases for V and 3 bases for J; bases not matched to a gene: 6. Germline assignment: CDR1 SQVTM and CDR2 ANQGSEA. CDR3: CSADRDRGYNEQFF. The DNA for the CDR3 is TGCAGCGCCGACAGGGACAGGGGCTACAATGAGCAGTTCTTC.

This clonotype was seen ten or more times. This chain joins TRBV6-8 and TRBJ2-7; no clear D gene. This CDR3 comprises 14 residues. Trimming took off 8 bases at V and 0 bases at J, with 14 bases between the two ends. Germline lookup yields CDR1 MNHGY and CDR2 SAAAGT. CDR3 residues: CASRTDQSSYEQYF. Here the CDR3 DNA reads TGTGCCAGCCGGACCGACCAGAGCTCCTACGAGCAGTACTTC.

This clonotype showed up just a few times. The chain joins TRBV5-4 to TRBJ2-7; possible D gene TRBD1, 6 bases. This CDR3 contains 16 residues. CDR1 is SGHNT, CDR2 YYREEE, per germline (reference sequence). Trimming removed 4 bases from V and 2 bases from J, with 19 bases in between. CDR3 region: CASSKNRDTAAYEQYF. The CDR3 bases are TGTGCCAGCAGCAAAAACCGGGACACCGCCGCCTACGAGCAGTACTTC.

This clonotype was counted a few times. This rearrangement joins TRBV20-1 to TRBJ2-3, with TRBD2 as a possible D gene (5 bases). CDR1 and CDR2 from the germline V gene are DFQATT and SNEGSKA (reference sequence). V was cut by 6 bases and J by 6 bases, with 13 bases left in between. CDR3 size: 12 residues. DNA for the CDR3: TGCAGTGCGAGAACGCCGGGGGATACGCAGTATTTT. Protein: CSARTPGDTQYF.

The chain has TRBV12-3 or TRBV12-4 and TRBJ1-6; 7 bases agree with TRBD1. Trimming cost V 4 bases and J 9 bases; bases outside gene matches: 9. The CDR3 is 15 residues long. CDR3 in DNA: TGTGCCAGCAGTTATATTACAGGGGTAGGTTCACCCCTCCACTTT. The encoded protein is CASSYITGVGSPLHF.

The gene calls are TRBV4-3 and TRBJ2-7; D is perhaps TRBD2 (5 bases). Germline assignment: CDR1 LGHNA and CDR2 YSLEER. The CDR3 loop spans 17 amino acids. Deletions cut 0 bases from V and 3 bases from J, with 18 bases between. CDR3 DNA: TGCGCCAGCAGCCAAGACCTTGCGCGGGCGGACGTCTACGAGCAGTACTTC. Encoded protein: CASSQDLARADVYEQYF.

There are many counts of this clonotype. The chain recombines TRBV29-1 with TRBJ2-5, with a tentative D call TRBD2 (6 bases). From germline, CDR1 is SQVTM and CDR2 ANQGSEA. Trimming took 2 bases from V and 3 from J, leaving 25 bases between them. The length of the CDR3 is 18 residues. The CDR3 DNA follows: TGCAGCGTTGAAAGCAGGGTCGGGGGTAGAGCGAGTGAAGAGACCCAGTACTTC. Its translation is CSVESRVGGRASEETQYF.